The clone carrying this T cell receptor beta chain was recorded once. This specimen comes from a study of T cell clones after liver transplantation. Sequencing used immunoSEQ multiplex PCR; TCRdb keeps in-frame clones, though not all of them. The table records over 100,000 clones, approximately 78% of them present only once. This CDR3 has 18 residues. From germline, CDR1 is LGHNA and CDR2 YSLEER. Trimming removed 0 bases from V and 5 bases from J; junction bases left unmatched: 10. The receptor was isolated from a human donor who received a liver transplant. The source was CD4+ T cells from blood, collected before liver transplant. This chain uses TRBV4-3 with TRBJ2-3; 11 bases map to TRBD2. For the CDR3, the DNA is TGCGCCAGCAGCCAAGATAGCGTAGCGGGGGGGCGGGTAGATACGCAGTATTTT. Amino acid sequence: CASSQDSVAGGRVDTQYF.